The 27 T cell receptor beta chains listed next were all sequenced from one sample in a study of blood T cell repertoires in COVID-19. Some clones are missing from TCRdb's copy, which holds only in-frame ones; the method was immunoSEQ multiplex PCR. This table has roughly 100,000 clones, around 84% appearing once. The sequenced sample consisted of peripheral blood. Every receptor here comes from a man in his forties or fifties with active or convalescent COVID-19.

This clone occurred a few times. This chain uses TRBV7-8 with TRBJ2-3; TRBD2 aligns across 10 bases. Germline CDR1 reads SGHVS; CDR2 reads FQNEAQ. The ends lost 1 base at V and 0 bases at J; junction bases unmatched: 7. The CDR3 totals 18 residues. CDR3 residues: CASSLDSSGGISTDTQYF. CDR3 nucleotide sequence: TGTGCCAGCAGCTTAGATTCTAGCGGGGGAATTAGCACAGATACGCAGTATTTT.

This chain connects TRBV5-1 to TRBJ2-1; 8 bases match TRBD2. Germline CDR1 SGHRS, CDR2 YFSETQ. The CDR3 length is 12 residues. With 4 bases clipped from V and 14 bases from J, the junction kept 8 bases outside the gene matches. The CDR3 sequence: CASSETERGKFF. CDR3 DNA sequence: TGCGCCAGCAGCGAGACCGAGCGGGGGAAGTTCTTC.

The chain has TRBV15 and TRBJ1-1; D not resolved. This CDR3 contains 14 residues. Looked up from germline, CDR1 is LNHNV and CDR2 is YYDKDF (reference sequence). V lost 0 bases, J lost 1 base, and 6 bases lay in between. The CDR3 DNA reads TGTGCCACCAGCAGAGATCAAGCGAACACTGAAGCTTTCTTT. Translation: CATSRDQANTEAFF.

The chain has TRBV19 and TRBJ2-7, with a weak D call TRBD2 (5 bases). Trimming took 4 bases from V and 2 from J, leaving 6 bases between them. The germline V gene encodes CDR1 LNHDA and CDR2 SQIVND (reference sequence). This CDR3 has 12 amino acids. CDR3 sequence: CASSRGTYEQYF. Here the CDR3 DNA reads TGTGCCAGTAGTAGAGGGACCTACGAGCAGTACTTC.

V usage is TRBV28 and J usage is TRBJ2-3; 11 bases are shared with TRBD2. The V gene's germline CDR1 is MDHEN and CDR2 SYDVKM. The CDR3 runs 18 residues. J lost 0 bases, V lost 6 bases, and 11 bases had no gene match. CDR3 loop: CASRTPSGGTISTDTQYF. CDR3 DNA sequence: TGTGCCAGCAGGACCCCTAGCGGGGGGACGATTAGCACAGATACGCAGTATTTT.

In this sample, this clone turned up many times. Compared with germline, one end of the junction differs, possibly owing to a read error. V is TRBV3-1 (or the pseudogene TRBV3-2) and J is TRBJ1-6, with TRBD1 matching over 11 bases. Per the germline V gene, CDR1 is LGHDT and CDR2 is YNNKEL (reference sequence). This CDR3 has 14 residues. CDR3 nucleotide sequence: TGTGCCAGCACCCAAGGACAGGGGGCCTCACCCCTCCACTTT. Protein product: CASTQGQGASPLHF.

The V call is TRBV3-1 (or the pseudogene TRBV3-2), the J call TRBJ2-7, with 16 nucleotides matching TRBD2. V shed 0 bases, J shed 7 bases, and the junction held 6 bases outside the gene matches. In germline, CDR1 is LGHDT, CDR2 YNNKEL (reference sequence). This CDR3 contains 17 residues. The CDR3 spells CASSQDPGLAGGREQYF. Written as DNA, the CDR3 is TGTGCCAGCAGCCAAGACCCGGGACTAGCGGGGGGGCGTGAGCAGTACTTC.

V gene TRBV28 combines with J gene TRBJ1-1; 8 bases align to TRBD1. Germline V gene sequence: CDR1 MDHEN, CDR2 SYDVKM. The CDR3 consists of 16 residues. Trimming removed 4 bases from V and 5 bases from J; junction bases left unmatched: 12. The CDR3 DNA reads TGTGCCAGCAGTTCAGGGGGCGCTCTGAAAGGGACTGAAGCTTTCTTT. It translates to CASSSGGALKGTEAFF.

This CDR3 reads CASSLVGGTNYGYTF. The CDR3 DNA reads as TGTGCCAGCAGCTTAGTGGGGGGAACTAACTATGGCTACACCTTC. The rearrangement joins TRBV7-8 to TRBJ1-2, with a weak D call TRBD1 (5 bases). V was clipped by 1 base and J by 0 bases, with 9 bases between them. The CDR3 contains 15 residues. CDR1 and CDR2 from the germline V gene are SGHVS and FQNEAQ.

This clone has just a few counts. V gene TRBV6-5 combines with J gene TRBJ1-4; unclear D gene. The CDR3 loop spans 14 amino acids. Trimming left V 4 bases short and J 10 bases short, with 16 bases between. Germline CDR1 MNHEY, CDR2 SVGAGI. DNA for the CDR3: TGTGCCAGCAGTTTAGACCCTAGCCTAGGAAAACTGTTTTTT. It is translated as CASSLDPSLGKLFF.

The chain has TRBV4-1 and TRBJ1-3, with D possibly being TRBD1 (6 bases). Trimming shortened V by 6 bases and J by 4 bases, and 16 bases separated the two germline ends. CDR1 MGHRA and CDR2 YSYEKL come from the germline V gene. The CDR3 length is 15 residues. This CDR3 reads CASSLNTGTGNTIYF. The CDR3, as DNA: TGCGCCAGCAGTCTTAATACAGGGACCGGAAACACCATATATTTT.

The J gene is TRBJ1-5, the V gene TRBV19; 8 nucleotides agree with TRBD1. Germline assignment: CDR1 LNHDA and CDR2 SQIVND (reference sequence). This CDR3 has 17 amino acids. V lost 4 bases to trimming and J lost 2 bases; unmatched junction nucleotides: 10. Here the CDR3 DNA reads TGTGCCAGTAGTAAAGGACAGGGTACGGATGGCAATCAGCCCCAGCATTTT. This encodes CASSKGQGTDGNQPQHF.

The table lists this clone with a few counts. V gene TRBV10-1 combines with J gene TRBJ2-2, with a weak D call TRBD1 (5 bases). The V gene lost 4 bases and the J gene lost 0 bases, with 6 bases spanning the gap. The CDR3 spans 14 residues. The germline gives CDR1 WNHNN, CDR2 SYGVQD (reference sequence). The CDR3 sequence: CASSGGTNTGELFF. In nucleotides, the CDR3 is TGCGCCAGCAGTGGGGGCACGAACACCGGGGAGCTGTTTTTT.

V is TRBV5-6 and J is TRBJ1-1; D is possibly TRBD1 (5 bases). Germline V lookup: CDR1 SGHDT, CDR2 YYEEEE. This CDR3 region has 14 residues. V was trimmed by 0 bases and J by 0 bases, leaving 6 bases between them. The CDR3 DNA follows: TGTGCCAGCAGCTTGGTACAGGTGAACACTGAAGCTTTCTTT. This sequence encodes CASSLVQVNTEAFF.

The V and J genes are TRBV3-1 (or the pseudogene TRBV3-2) and TRBJ2-4; 8 bases are a match to TRBD1. The CDR3 has 17 amino acids. CDR1 LGHDT and CDR2 YNNKEL come from the germline V gene (reference sequence). V dropped 4 bases and J dropped 0; count of bases not matched to a gene: 8. CDR3 DNA sequence: TGTGCCAGCAGCCCCAGACAGGGGAGTATAGCCAAAAACATTCAGTACTTC. Its translation is CASSPRQGSIAKNIQYF.

The rearrangement joins TRBV5-1 to TRBJ2-1, with 10 bases lining up with TRBD2. Germline CDR1 SGHRS, CDR2 YFSETQ. V lost 0 bases and J lost 8; bases outside the gene matches: 2. The CDR3 totals 14 residues. CDR3 in DNA: TGCGCCAGCAGCTTGGGACTAGCGGGCGATGAGCAGTTCTTC. It is translated as CASSLGLAGDEQFF.

The chain uses TRBV28 and TRBJ2-1; TRBD2 matches 7 bases. Germline CDR1 and CDR2: MDHEN and SYDVKM. The CDR3 loop spans 16 amino acids. V was clipped by 4 bases and J by 2 bases; unmatched bases: 8. The CDR3 protein is CASSSISGAPYNEQFF. The CDR3 nucleotides are TGTGCCAGCAGTTCAATAAGCGGGGCTCCCTACAATGAGCAGTTCTTC.

This sequence joins TRBV28 and TRBJ2-1, with TRBD1 matching 12 bases. Trimming removed 6 bases from V and 10 bases from J; junction bases left unmatched: 16. Germline CDR1 reads MDHEN; CDR2 reads SYDVKM. The CDR3 runs 17 residues. The CDR3 DNA reads TGTGCCAGCAGCTACCTATGGGGACAGGGGGCAATCGGGGAGCAGTTCTTC. It is translated as CASSYLWGQGAIGEQFF.

This chain links TRBV29-1 with TRBJ1-2; D unclear. With 4 bases removed from V and 0 bases from J, the gap between germline ends came to 9 bases. Germline V lookup: CDR1 SQVTM, CDR2 ANQGSEA. The CDR3 has 13 residues. CDR3 protein: CSVVPESNYGYTF. CDR3 coding DNA: TGCAGCGTTGTTCCGGAGTCTAACTATGGCTACACCTTC.

The rearrangement uses TRBV18 and TRBJ1-2, with D hard to call. Germline CDR1 and CDR2: KGHSH and LQKENI. The CDR3 sequence is 14 residues long. Trimming stripped 6 bases from V and 6 bases from J, with 17 bases between. CDR3 sequence: CASSSVEPLDGYTF. In nucleotides, the CDR3 is TGTGCCAGCTCCTCAGTGGAGCCCTTGGATGGCTACACCTTC.

The chain employs TRBV18 and TRBJ2-5; D is possibly TRBD1 (5 bases). Germline assignment: CDR1 KGHSH and CDR2 LQKENI. The CDR3 covers 13 residues. The V gene lost 2 bases and the J gene lost 2 bases, with 6 bases spanning the gap. The CDR3 bases are TGTGCCAGCTCACCAAACAGGCAAGAGACCCAGTACTTC. It encodes CASSPNRQETQYF.

The chain carries TRBV6-1 and TRBJ1-4; tentative D call: TRBD1 (5 bases). CDR3 length equals 14 residues. Trimming shortened V by 3 bases and J by 5 bases, and 10 bases separated the two germline ends. Germline V gives CDR1 MNHNS, CDR2 SASEGT. The CDR3 reads CASSDGQGNEKLFF. CDR3 sequence (DNA): TGTGCCAGCAGTGACGGTCAGGGAAATGAAAAACTGTTTTTT.

The rearrangement joins TRBV11-2 to TRBJ1-5, with D hard to call. This CDR3 has 13 amino acids. V lost 5 bases to trimming and J lost 2 bases, with 7 bases between them. Germline V gene data show CDR1 as SGHAT and CDR2 as FQNNGV. CDR3 in DNA: TGTGCCAGCAGCCCCGGGGGCAATCAGCCCCAGCATTTT. This codes for CASSPGGNQPQHF.

The V call is TRBV4-2, the J call TRBJ2-1; 7 bases match TRBD1. Germline trimming cut 5 bases from V and 8 bases from J; bases unmatched to any gene: 9. This CDR3 is 14 amino acids long. Germline values: CDR1 LGHNA, CDR2 YNFKEQ. CDR3 protein: CASSGGRGSDEQFF. In DNA, the CDR3 is TGTGCCAGCAGCGGGGGCAGGGGGAGCGATGAGCAGTTCTTC.

The genes are TRBV7-5 and TRBJ2-1; the table's D call of TRBD1 was not tested on the DNA. TRBV7-5 is a recognized pseudogene. The CDR3 consists of 15 residues. CDR3: CVRSHTRGIYNEQFF. CDR3 nucleotides: TGTGTCAGAAGCCACACAAGGGGTATCTACAATGAGCAGTTCTTC.

This chain joins TRBV25-1 and TRBJ2-7; D is perhaps TRBD1 (6 bases). Trimming pared 3 bases from V and 0 bases from J, leaving 9 bases between. The CDR3 runs 14 residues. Germline assignment: CDR1 MGHDK and CDR2 SYGVNS. The CDR3 coding sequence is TGTGCCAGCAGTGACCTAGGGGGCTCCTACGAGCAGTACTTC. It translates to CASSDLGGSYEQYF.

The rearrangement uses TRBV19 and TRBJ2-5, with 12 bases matching TRBD1. With 5 bases clipped from V and 5 bases from J, the junction kept 9 bases outside the gene matches. The CDR3 totals 16 residues. Germline lookup yields CDR1 LNHDA and CDR2 SQIVND (reference sequence). Written as DNA, the CDR3 is TGTGCCAGTAGTCCCCTCGGGACAGGGGGCGCGGAGACCCAGTACTTC. It specifies CASSPLGTGGAETQYF.